A selection of T cell receptor beta chains follows, all from one sample in a study of shared clonotypes between healthy human individuals. Repertoires were generated with immunoSEQ multiplex PCR, while TCRdb's copy carries only in-frame clones and drops some. Of under 1,900,000 clones listed, 98% are singletons. The sequenced material came from naive CD4+ T cells sorted from blood. These receptors originate from a man aged 25-40 years in good health. The CDR3 runs from the conserved cysteine through the conserved F or W. The order of the fields is clone size, V gene, J gene, D gene, CDR3 protein, CDR3 DNA. The D gene is left open where the match is weak. A clone size is listed for some rows: how often the clone was seen (once, few, many), or a class if it is expanded.

abundance: .
v_gene: TRBV2
j_gene: TRBJ2-1
d_gene: .
CDR3aa: CASRGRGGGSSWNEQFF
CDR3nt: TGTGCCAGCCGTGGTCGAGGGGGCGGGAGCTCGTGGAATGAGCAGTTCTTC

abundance: once
v_gene: TRBV5-4
j_gene: TRBJ2-3
d_gene: .
CDR3aa: CASTTGVAQDTQYF
CDR3nt: TGTGCCAGCACCACCGGGGTAGCACAAGATACGCAGTATTTT

abundance: .
v_gene: TRBV5-4
j_gene: TRBJ1-1
d_gene: .
CDR3aa: CASSFGIEEEAFF
CDR3nt: TGTGCCAGCAGCTTTGGGATTGAGGAAGAAGCTTTCTTT

abundance: .
v_gene: TRBV7-9
j_gene: TRBJ2-7
d_gene: TRBD1
CDR3aa: CASSSTGGIYEQYF
CDR3nt: TGTGCCAGCAGCTCTACAGGGGGAATCTACGAGCAGTACTTC

abundance: .
v_gene: TRBV4-3
j_gene: TRBJ2-2
d_gene: TRBD2
CDR3aa: CASSQDHLQAGVNAGELFF
CDR3nt: TGCGCCAGCAGCCAAGATCATTTGCAAGCGGGAGTAAATGCCGGGGAGCTGTTTTTT

abundance: .
v_gene: TRBV5-4
j_gene: TRBJ2-3
d_gene: .
CDR3aa: CASSTSQVLYDMDTQYF
CDR3nt: TGTGCCAGCAGCACCTCACAGGTCTTATACGATATGGATACGCAGTATTTT

abundance: .
v_gene: TRBV10-3
j_gene: TRBJ2-5
d_gene: .
CDR3aa: CAISEPQGSGQETQYF
CDR3nt: TGTGCCATCAGTGAGCCCCAGGGAAGTGGGCAAGAGACCCAGTACTTC

abundance: once
v_gene: TRBV7-2
j_gene: TRBJ2-5
d_gene: .
CDR3aa: CASSTRRDTQTQYF
CDR3nt: TGTGCCAGCAGCACCCGCAGGGACACCCAGACCCAGTACTTC

abundance: .
v_gene: TRBV9
j_gene: TRBJ2-5
d_gene: .
CDR3aa: CASSAWTEQETQYF
CDR3nt: TGTGCCAGCAGCGCCTGGACAGAGCAAGAGACCCAGTACTTC

abundance: .
v_gene: TRBV7-2
j_gene: TRBJ2-7
d_gene: .
CDR3aa: CASRLRLRYEQYF
CDR3nt: TGTGCCAGCAGACTACGGCTCCGTTACGAGCAGTACTTC

abundance: .
v_gene: TRBV5-1
j_gene: TRBJ2-1
d_gene: TRBD2
CDR3aa: CATQREASGIVEQFF
CDR3nt: TGCGCCACGCAGCGTGAGGCTAGCGGGATCGTTGAGCAGTTCTTC

abundance: .
v_gene: TRBV18
j_gene: TRBJ2-1
d_gene: TRBD2
CDR3aa: CASSSSGSSYNEQFF
CDR3nt: TGTGCCAGCTCAAGTAGCGGGAGCTCCTACAATGAGCAGTTCTTC

abundance: .
v_gene: TRBV12-5
j_gene: TRBJ1-1
d_gene: TRBD1
CDR3aa: CASGSGQIFTEAFF
CDR3nt: TGTGCTAGTGGTTCGGGACAGATTTTCACTGAAGCTTTCTTT

abundance: once
v_gene: TRBV6-1
j_gene: TRBJ1-1
d_gene: .
CDR3aa: CASRQPGGNTEAFF
CDR3nt: TGTGCCAGCAGACAACCCGGTGGGAACACTGAAGCTTTCTTT

abundance: .
v_gene: TRBV10-3
j_gene: TRBJ2-7
d_gene: .
CDR3aa: CAISEDSNHHEQYF
CDR3nt: TGTGCCATCAGTGAGGACAGCAATCACCACGAGCAGTACTTC

abundance: .
v_gene: TRBV7-9
j_gene: TRBJ2-1
d_gene: .
CDR3aa: CASSSMGTDYNEQFF
CDR3nt: TGTGCCAGCAGCTCCATGGGGACCGACTACAATGAGCAGTTCTTC

abundance: once
v_gene: TRBV5-1
j_gene: TRBJ2-1
d_gene: TRBD2
CDR3aa: CASSLTRLAGDEQFF
CDR3nt: TGCGCCAGCAGCTTAACCCGACTAGCGGGAGATGAGCAGTTCTTC

abundance: .
v_gene: TRBV10-3
j_gene: TRBJ2-2
d_gene: .
CDR3aa: CAISRDRTEAITGELFF
CDR3nt: TGTGCCATCAGTCGTGACCGGACAGAGGCGATCACCGGGGAGCTGTTTTTT

abundance: once
v_gene: TRBV18
j_gene: TRBJ1-1
d_gene: .
CDR3aa: CASSPGQAAEAFF
CDR3nt: TGTGCCAGCTCACCGGGTCAGGCAGCCGAAGCTTTCTTT

abundance: .
v_gene: TRBV7-6
j_gene: TRBJ2-6
d_gene: .
CDR3aa: CASSLEGAGANVLTF
CDR3nt: TGTGCCAGCAGCTTAGAAGGGGCTGGGGCCAACGTCCTGACTTTC

abundance: .
v_gene: TRBV19
j_gene: TRBJ1-1
d_gene: TRBD1
CDR3aa: CASRETGVGTEAFF
CDR3nt: TGTGCCAGTAGGGAAACAGGGGTGGGCACTGAAGCTTTCTTT

abundance: .
v_gene: TRBV7-8
j_gene: TRBJ1-4
d_gene: .
CDR3aa: CASSASPLWRSGVVKLFF
CDR3nt: TGTGCCAGCAGCGCAAGTCCCCTTTGGAGGTCGGGAGTAGTAAAACTGTTTTTT

abundance: .
v_gene: TRBV2
j_gene: TRBJ1-5
d_gene: .
CDR3aa: CASSDNNLRNQPQHF
CDR3nt: TGTGCCAGCAGCGACAATAACCTACGGAATCAGCCCCAGCATTTT

abundance: .
v_gene: TRBV6-5
j_gene: TRBJ1-1
d_gene: TRBD1
CDR3aa: CASSLPDRGITEAFF
CDR3nt: TGTGCCAGCAGCCTACCGGACAGGGGGATCACTGAAGCTTTCTTT

abundance: .
v_gene: TRBV6-5
j_gene: TRBJ2-1
d_gene: .
CDR3aa: CASSPGDSNNEQFF
CDR3nt: TGTGCCAGCAGCCCCGGGGACTCAAACAATGAGCAGTTCTTC

abundance: .
v_gene: TRBV18
j_gene: TRBJ2-4
d_gene: .
CDR3aa: CASSETTGRGNIQYF
CDR3nt: TGTGCCAGCTCGGAAACGACAGGTCGGGGAAACATTCAGTACTTC

abundance: .
v_gene: TRBV11-3
j_gene: TRBJ2-2
d_gene: .
CDR3aa: CASSLENSLGGELFF
CDR3nt: TGTGCCAGCAGCTTAGAAAATTCGTTGGGCGGGGAGCTGTTTTTT

abundance: .
v_gene: TRBV11-2
j_gene: TRBJ2-3
d_gene: .
CDR3aa: CASSLFPVQGTDTQYF
CDR3nt: TGTGCCAGCAGCTTATTCCCTGTCCAGGGCACAGATACGCAGTATTTT

abundance: .
v_gene: TRBV29-1
j_gene: TRBJ2-7
d_gene: TRBD2
CDR3aa: CSVGLAGGPGEQYF
CDR3nt: TGCAGCGTAGGACTAGCGGGAGGGCCTGGCGAGCAGTACTTC

abundance: .
v_gene: TRBV11-2
j_gene: TRBJ2-7
d_gene: .
CDR3aa: CASRDWLRRGEQYF
CDR3nt: TGTGCCAGCAGGGACTGGCTACGACGAGGAGAGCAGTACTTC

abundance: .
v_gene: TRBV28
j_gene: TRBJ1-2
d_gene: TRBD1
CDR3aa: CASSSRSGGIGYGYTF
CDR3nt: TGTGCCAGCAGTTCCCGATCAGGGGGCATTGGCTATGGCTACACCTTC

abundance: .
v_gene: TRBV18
j_gene: TRBJ2-6
d_gene: TRBD1
CDR3aa: CASSPPGRGTGANVLTF
CDR3nt: TGTGCCAGCTCACCACCGGGCAGGGGGACTGGGGCCAACGTCCTGACTTTC

abundance: .
v_gene: TRBV18
j_gene: TRBJ2-6
d_gene: TRBD1
CDR3aa: CASSRTGSGANVLTF
CDR3nt: TGTGCCAGCTCACGGACAGGGAGTGGGGCCAACGTCCTGACTTTC

abundance: .
v_gene: TRBV2
j_gene: TRBJ2-1
d_gene: TRBD1
CDR3aa: CASSRTGGQYNEQFF
CDR3nt: TGTGCCAGCAGTCGAACAGGGGGCCAGTACAATGAGCAGTTCTTC

abundance: .
v_gene: TRBV5-1
j_gene: TRBJ1-2
d_gene: .
CDR3aa: CASSAGGRAGYGYTF
CDR3nt: TGCGCCAGCAGCGCTGGTGGCAGGGCAGGCTATGGCTACACCTTC

abundance: .
v_gene: TRBV7-9
j_gene: TRBJ2-7
d_gene: .
CDR3aa: CASSLAGNSYEQYF
CDR3nt: TGTGCCAGCAGCTTAGCCGGCAACTCCTACGAGCAGTACTTC

abundance: .
v_gene: TRBV29-1
j_gene: TRBJ2-7
d_gene: TRBD2
CDR3aa: CSVIAAGSYEQYF
CDR3nt: TGCAGCGTTATTGCAGCGGGATCCTACGAGCAGTACTTC

abundance: once
v_gene: TRBV19
j_gene: TRBJ1-3
d_gene: TRBD1
CDR3aa: CASSTGTVSSGNTIYF
CDR3nt: TGTGCCAGTAGTACTGGGACAGTCAGCTCTGGAAACACCATATATTTT

abundance: .
v_gene: TRBV6-6
j_gene: TRBJ1-4
d_gene: .
CDR3aa: CASSYLGRVNEKLFF
CDR3nt: TGTGCCAGCAGTTACTTGGGCAGGGTGAATGAAAAACTGTTTTTT

abundance: .
v_gene: TRBV27
j_gene: TRBJ2-1
d_gene: TRBD2
CDR3aa: CASSPPTSGKQFF
CDR3nt: TGTGCCAGCAGTCCCCCGACTAGCGGAAAGCAGTTCTTC

abundance: .
v_gene: TRBV5-4
j_gene: TRBJ1-1
d_gene: .
CDR3aa: CASSFGGPLNTEAFF
CDR3nt: TGTGCCAGCAGCTTCGGGGGGCCATTGAACACTGAAGCTTTCTTT